The 14 T cell receptor beta chains reported below all come from one sample, sequenced in a study of blood T cell repertoires in COVID-19 (dated by TCRdb to between 2020 and 2021). To prepare the library, the immunoSEQ multiplex PCR assay was applied. The table comes from immuneACCESS by way of TCRdb, which keeps in-frame sequences with V and J called. Part of the clones is missing from these tables; in studies checked, under half for an unresolved V gene and the rest for unknown reasons. The table for this sample lists over 90,000 clones; 84% of them were counted only once. The ten largest clones capture approximately 4.5% of the sample. Input material: peripheral blood. These TCRs come from a human donor in a cohort sampled during active COVID-19.

V gene TRBV6-5 combines with J gene TRBJ2-7; TRBD2 matches 9 bases. Germline values: CDR1 MNHEY, CDR2 SVGAGI. The CDR3 consists of 15 residues. V shed 6 bases and J 0 bases; nucleotides not matched to a gene: 6. CDR3 nucleotides: TGTGCCAGCAGGCTTAGCGGGGGCCGCTCCTACGAGCAGTACTTC. Translating gives CASRLSGGRSYEQYF.

The chain links TRBV9 to TRBJ2-7; no clear D gene. CDR3 length: 15 amino acids. The V end was cut by 0 bases, the J end by 1 base, with 11 bases between. The germline CDR1 and CDR2 sequences are SGDLS and YYNGEE. The CDR3 sequence: CASSVAGRPSYEQYF. The CDR3 DNA is TGTGCCAGCAGCGTAGCAGGCAGGCCATCCTACGAGCAGTACTTC.

V and J are TRBV7-8 and TRBJ1-2; maybe TRBD1 (6 bases). Germline lookup yields CDR1 SGHVS and CDR2 FQNEAQ. Trimming stripped 1 base from V and 2 bases from J, with 11 bases between. The CDR3 runs to 15 residues. The CDR3 protein is CASSLVAGENYGYTF. CDR3 coding DNA: TGTGCCAGCAGCTTAGTTGCAGGGGAAAACTATGGCTACACCTTC.

The chain joins TRBV7-8 to TRBJ2-1; D perhaps matches TRBD1 (6 bases). Between the trimmed V and J ends, which lost 0 bases and 9 bases, there was a span of 9 bases. Germline CDR1 reads SGHVS; CDR2 reads FQNEAQ. The length of the CDR3 is 13 residues. CDR3 region: CASSLARGSEQFF. DNA of the CDR3: TGTGCCAGCAGCTTAGCCAGGGGTAGTGAGCAGTTCTTC.

This chain joins TRBV6-1 and TRBJ1-5; no firm D call. CDR1 is MNHNS, CDR2 SASEGT, per germline. This CDR3 comprises 14 residues. With 1 base removed from V and 6 bases from J, the gap between germline ends came to 10 bases. Written as DNA, the CDR3 is TGTGCCAGCAGTGAAGAGGCAGGTGCTCAGCCCCAGCATTTT. Amino acid sequence: CASSEEAGAQPQHF.

The chain couples TRBV4-2 to TRBJ2-3; 7 bases line up with TRBD2. This CDR3 has 15 residues. J was trimmed by 3 bases and V by 1 base; bases with no gene match: 4. Germline loops: CDR1 LGHNA, CDR2 YNFKEQ. The CDR3 is CASSQVGGGTDTQYF. For the CDR3, the DNA is TGTGCCAGCAGCCAAGTTGGCGGGGGTACAGATACGCAGTATTTT.

J is TRBJ2-1 and V is TRBV6-2 or TRBV6-3, with 12 bases fitting TRBD2. The V and J ends lost 5 bases and 14 bases, in that order; junction bases with no gene match: 10. Per the germline V gene, CDR1 is MNHEY and CDR2 is SVGEGT. The CDR3 has 14 amino acids. CDR3 sequence: CASSPRLAGAPKFF. For the CDR3, the DNA is TGTGCCAGCAGTCCGCGACTAGCGGGGGCTCCCAAGTTCTTC.

This clone occurred a few times. V usage is TRBV6-5 and J usage is TRBJ1-1; D possibly corresponds to TRBD1 (6 bases). Germline assignment: CDR1 MNHEY and CDR2 SVGAGI. The CDR3 consists of 14 residues. V was cut by 7 bases and J by 1 base, with 13 bases left in between. DNA for the CDR3: TGTGCCAGCAAGAGCTGGGACAAGAACACTGAAGCTTTCTTT. It is translated as CASKSWDKNTEAFF.

This clone was picked up a small number of times. The rearrangement links TRBV25-1 to TRBJ1-1; TRBD1 matches at 7 bases. V trimming: 4 bases; J trimming: 11 bases; junction bases outside the gene matches: 4. The CDR3 covers 11 residues. From germline, CDR1 is MGHDK and CDR2 SYGVNS. In DNA form, the CDR3 reads TGTGCCAGCAGTGCAGGGGGAAGGGCTTTCTTT. The encoded protein is CASSAGGRAFF.

The chain joins TRBV9 to TRBJ1-1, with a possible D match to TRBD1 (6 bases). Trimming pared 4 bases from V and 4 bases from J, leaving 14 bases between. Germline-derived CDR1 and CDR2 are SGDLS and YYNGEE. This CDR3 is 14 amino acids long. The CDR3 coding sequence is TGTGCCAGCAGCTCGAATCAGGGGATCACTGAAGCTTTCTTT. Protein sequence: CASSSNQGITEAFF.

V and J are TRBV28 and TRBJ1-2; possible D gene TRBD1, 5 bases. V was pared by 5 bases and J by 0 bases, with 13 bases between. CDR3 length: 15 residues. The germline gives CDR1 MDHEN, CDR2 SYDVKM. CDR3: CASSIGQRANYGYTF. In DNA form, the CDR3 reads TGTGCCAGCAGTATCGGACAAAGGGCTAACTATGGCTACACCTTC.

V gene TRBV5-1 combines with J gene TRBJ2-5, with TRBD1 identical over 8 bases. This CDR3 spans 15 amino acids. Per the germline V gene, CDR1 is SGHRS and CDR2 is YFSETQ. The ends lost 1 base at V and 3 bases at J; junction bases unmatched: 5. The CDR3 loop reads CASSLQGAIEETQYF. CDR3 sequence (DNA): TGCGCCAGCAGCTTGCAGGGGGCCATTGAAGAGACCCAGTACTTC.

The J gene is TRBJ1-1, the V gene TRBV10-3; D might be TRBD1 (6 bases). The CDR3 is 14 residues long. V lost 3 bases and J 2 bases, leaving 10 bases between the germline ends. Germline CDR1 reads ENHRY; CDR2 reads SYGVKD. The CDR3 spells CAISDIQGNTEAFF. The CDR3 bases are TGTGCCATCAGTGACATACAGGGAAACACTGAAGCTTTCTTT.

V and J are TRBV5-1 and TRBJ1-1, with D hard to call. With 3 bases removed from V and 4 bases from J, the gap between germline ends came to 10 bases. From germline, CDR1 is SGHRS and CDR2 YFSETQ. The CDR3 runs 13 residues. The CDR3 spells CASSSARGTEAFF. CDR3 in DNA: TGCGCCAGCAGCTCCGCCCGAGGCACTGAAGCTTTCTTT.